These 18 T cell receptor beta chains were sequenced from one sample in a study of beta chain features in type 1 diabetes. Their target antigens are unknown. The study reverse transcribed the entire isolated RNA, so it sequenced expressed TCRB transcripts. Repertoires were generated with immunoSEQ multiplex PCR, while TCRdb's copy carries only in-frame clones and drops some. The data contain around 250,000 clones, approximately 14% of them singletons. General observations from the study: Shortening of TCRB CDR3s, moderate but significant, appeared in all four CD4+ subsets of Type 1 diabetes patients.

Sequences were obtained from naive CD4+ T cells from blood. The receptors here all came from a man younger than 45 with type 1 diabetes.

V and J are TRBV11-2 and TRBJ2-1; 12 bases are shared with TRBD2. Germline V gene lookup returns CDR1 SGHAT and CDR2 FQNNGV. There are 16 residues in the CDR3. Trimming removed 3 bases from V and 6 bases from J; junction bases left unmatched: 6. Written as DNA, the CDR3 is TGTGCCAGCAGCTTTCCCGGGACTAGCGGGTTCAATGAGCAGTTCTTC. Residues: CASSFPGTSGFNEQFF.

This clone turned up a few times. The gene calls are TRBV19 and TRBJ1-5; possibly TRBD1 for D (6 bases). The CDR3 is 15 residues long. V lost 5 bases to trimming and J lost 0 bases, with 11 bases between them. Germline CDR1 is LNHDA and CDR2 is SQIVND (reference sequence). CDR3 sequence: CASSSRGYSNQPQHF. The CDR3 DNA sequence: TGTGCCAGTAGTTCCAGGGGATATAGCAATCAGCCCCAGCATTTT.

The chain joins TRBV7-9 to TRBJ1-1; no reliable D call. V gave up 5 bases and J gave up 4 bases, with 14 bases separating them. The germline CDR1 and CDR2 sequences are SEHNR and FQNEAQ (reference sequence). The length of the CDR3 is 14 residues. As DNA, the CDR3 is TGTGCCAGCAGCACCGACGGACTGCCCACTGAAGCTTTCTTT. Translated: CASSTDGLPTEAFF.

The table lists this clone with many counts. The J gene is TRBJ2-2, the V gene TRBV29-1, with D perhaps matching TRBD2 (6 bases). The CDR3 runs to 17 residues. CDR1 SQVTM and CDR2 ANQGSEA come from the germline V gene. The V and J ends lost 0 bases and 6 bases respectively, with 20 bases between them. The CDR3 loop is CSVEDGDFSQRSGELFF. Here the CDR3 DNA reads TGCAGCGTTGAAGATGGGGACTTCTCTCAGAGGTCCGGGGAGCTGTTTTTT.

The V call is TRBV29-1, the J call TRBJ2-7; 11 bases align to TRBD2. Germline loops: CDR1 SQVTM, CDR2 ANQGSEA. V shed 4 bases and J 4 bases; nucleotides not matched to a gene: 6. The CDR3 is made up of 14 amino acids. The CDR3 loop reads CSVARLAGTYEQYF. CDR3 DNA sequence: TGCAGCGTTGCGAGACTAGCGGGAACTTACGAGCAGTACTTC.

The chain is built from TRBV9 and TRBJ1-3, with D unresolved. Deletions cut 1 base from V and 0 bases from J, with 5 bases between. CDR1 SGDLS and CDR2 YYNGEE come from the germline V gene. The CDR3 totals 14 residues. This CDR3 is CASSVLFSGNTIYF. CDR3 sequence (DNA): TGTGCCAGCAGCGTACTCTTCTCTGGAAACACCATATATTTT.

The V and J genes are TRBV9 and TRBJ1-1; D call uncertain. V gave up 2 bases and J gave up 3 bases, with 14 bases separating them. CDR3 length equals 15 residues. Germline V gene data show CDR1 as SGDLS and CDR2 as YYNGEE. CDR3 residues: CASSVRVTFDTEAFF. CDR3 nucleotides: TGTGCCAGCAGCGTCCGGGTGACTTTTGACACTGAAGCTTTCTTT.

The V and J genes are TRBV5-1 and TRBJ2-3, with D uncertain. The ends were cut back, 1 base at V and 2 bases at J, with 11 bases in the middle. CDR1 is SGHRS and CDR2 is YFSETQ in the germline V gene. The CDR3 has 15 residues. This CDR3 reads CASSLTEKYTDTQYF. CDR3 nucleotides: TGCGCCAGCAGCTTGACAGAAAAATACACAGATACGCAGTATTTT.

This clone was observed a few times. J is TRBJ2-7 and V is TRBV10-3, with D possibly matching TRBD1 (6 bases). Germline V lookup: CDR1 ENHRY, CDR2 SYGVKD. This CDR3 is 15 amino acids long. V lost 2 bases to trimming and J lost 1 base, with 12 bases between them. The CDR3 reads CAISEGWGHSYEQYF. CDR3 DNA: TGTGCCATCAGTGAGGGTTGGGGACATTCCTACGAGCAGTACTTC.

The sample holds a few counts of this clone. This CDR3 is CAWGRDSYGYTF. The CDR3 region has the DNA TGTGCCTGGGGCCGGGACAGCTATGGCTACACCTTC. The chain joins TRBV30 to TRBJ1-2; 7 nucleotides line up with TRBD1. Trimming at V came to 5 bases and at J to 4 bases, leaving 4 bases not matched to a gene. Germline CDR1 GTSNPN, CDR2 SVGIG (reference sequence). This CDR3 is built from 12 residues.

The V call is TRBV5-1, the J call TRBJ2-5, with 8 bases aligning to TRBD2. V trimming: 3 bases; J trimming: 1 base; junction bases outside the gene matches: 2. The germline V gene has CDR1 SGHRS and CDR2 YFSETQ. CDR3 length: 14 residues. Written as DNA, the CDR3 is TGCGCCAGCAGCTGGGGGACTAGCCAAGAGACCCAGTACTTC. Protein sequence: CASSWGTSQETQYF.

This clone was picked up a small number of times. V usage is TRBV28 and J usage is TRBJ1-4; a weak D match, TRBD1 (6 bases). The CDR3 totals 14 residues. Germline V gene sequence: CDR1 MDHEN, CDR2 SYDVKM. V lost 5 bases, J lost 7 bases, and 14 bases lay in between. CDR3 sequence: CASSLPDRFEKLFF. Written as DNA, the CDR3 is TGTGCCAGCAGTCTACCGGACAGATTTGAAAAACTGTTTTTT. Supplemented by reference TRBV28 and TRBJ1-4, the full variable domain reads DVKVTQSSRYLVKRTGEKVFLECVQDMDHENMFWYRQDPGLGLRLIYFSYDVKMKEKGDIPEGYSVSREKKERFSLILESASTNQTSMYLCASSLPDRFEKLFFGSGTQLSVL.

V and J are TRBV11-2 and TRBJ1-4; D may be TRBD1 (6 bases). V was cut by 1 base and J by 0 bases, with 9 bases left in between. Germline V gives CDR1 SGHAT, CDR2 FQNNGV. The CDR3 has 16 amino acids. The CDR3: CASSLAGAATNEKLFF. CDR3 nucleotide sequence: TGTGCCAGCAGCTTAGCAGGGGCGGCAACTAATGAAAAACTGTTTTTT. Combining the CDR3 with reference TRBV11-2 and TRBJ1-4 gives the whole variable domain EAGVAQSPRYKIIEKRQSVAFWCNPISGHATLYWYQQILGQGPKLLIQFQNNGVVDDSQLPKDRFSAERLKGVDSTLKIQPAKLEDSAVYLCASSLAGAATNEKLFFGSGTQLSVL.

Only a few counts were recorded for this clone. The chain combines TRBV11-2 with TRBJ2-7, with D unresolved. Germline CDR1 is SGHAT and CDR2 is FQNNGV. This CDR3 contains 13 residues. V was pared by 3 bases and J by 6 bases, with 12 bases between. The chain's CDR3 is CASSFIPETEQYF. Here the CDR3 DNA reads TGTGCCAGCAGCTTCATTCCGGAGACCGAGCAGTACTTC.

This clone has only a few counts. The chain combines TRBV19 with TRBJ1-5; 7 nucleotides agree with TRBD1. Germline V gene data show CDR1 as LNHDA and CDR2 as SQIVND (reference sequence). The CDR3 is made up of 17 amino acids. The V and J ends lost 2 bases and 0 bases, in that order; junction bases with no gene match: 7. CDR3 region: CASSIRGQAYSNQPQHF. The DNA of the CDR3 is TGTGCCAGTAGTATACGAGGACAGGCCTATAGCAATCAGCCCCAGCATTTT. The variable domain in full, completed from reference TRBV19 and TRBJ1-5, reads DGGITQSPKYLFRKEGQNVTLSCEQNLNHDAMYWYRQDPGQGLRLIYYSQIVNDFQKGDIAEGYSVSREKKESFPLTVTSAQKNPTAFYLCASSIRGQAYSNQPQHFGDGTRLSIL.

The CDR3 here is CASSWAGGDTQYF. The CDR3 nucleotides are TGTGCCAGCAGCTGGGCCGGGGGGGATACGCAGTATTTT. V gene TRBV7-9 combines with J gene TRBJ2-3; 7 nucleotides match TRBD2. The germline V gene has CDR1 SEHNR and CDR2 FQNEAQ (reference sequence). V was clipped by 4 bases and J by 6 bases; unmatched bases: 4. The CDR3 is made up of 13 amino acids.

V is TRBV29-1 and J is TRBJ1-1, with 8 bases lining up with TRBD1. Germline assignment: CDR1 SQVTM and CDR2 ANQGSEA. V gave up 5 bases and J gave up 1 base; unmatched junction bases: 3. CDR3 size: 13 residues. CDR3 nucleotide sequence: TGCAGCGTTCGGGACAGGCGGAACACTGAAGCTTTCTTT. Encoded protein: CSVRDRRNTEAFF.

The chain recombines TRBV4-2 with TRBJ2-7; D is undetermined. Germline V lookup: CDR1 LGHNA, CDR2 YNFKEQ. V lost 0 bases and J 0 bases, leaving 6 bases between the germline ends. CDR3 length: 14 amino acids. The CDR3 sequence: CASSQDTNSYEQYF. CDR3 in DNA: TGTGCCAGCAGCCAAGATACTAACTCCTACGAGCAGTACTTC.